Detailed here is one TCR beta chain. These data originate in a study of Ad26.COV2.S vaccination and SARS-CoV-2 variants. The table came from immunoSEQ multiplex PCR; TCRdb's copy has only in-frame clones and leaves some out. The profile shows about 320,000 clones, about 82% of them singletons. Documented treatment: around 19 received Ad26.COV2.S at low or high dose, single or two shots; a few received placebo; per-sample allocation not given. The study sampled participants on day 63 after the first vaccine or placebo injection. Germline lookup yields CDR1 SGHDT and CDR2 YYEEEE. This CDR3 region has 14 residues. Trimming took off 4 bases at V and 6 bases at J, with 16 bases between the two ends.

This clonotype was obtained from a person aged 18-65 years who received the Ad26.COV2.S COVID-19 vaccine or a placebo. The input for sequencing was peripheral blood, taken in a trial of Ad26.COV2.S vaccine versus placebo. The J gene is TRBJ1-2, the V gene TRBV5-6, with unresolved D. CDR3 amino acids: CASSPQLAMNGYTF. The DNA of the CDR3 is TGTGCCAGCAGCCCTCAGTTGGCAATGAATGGCTACACCTTC.